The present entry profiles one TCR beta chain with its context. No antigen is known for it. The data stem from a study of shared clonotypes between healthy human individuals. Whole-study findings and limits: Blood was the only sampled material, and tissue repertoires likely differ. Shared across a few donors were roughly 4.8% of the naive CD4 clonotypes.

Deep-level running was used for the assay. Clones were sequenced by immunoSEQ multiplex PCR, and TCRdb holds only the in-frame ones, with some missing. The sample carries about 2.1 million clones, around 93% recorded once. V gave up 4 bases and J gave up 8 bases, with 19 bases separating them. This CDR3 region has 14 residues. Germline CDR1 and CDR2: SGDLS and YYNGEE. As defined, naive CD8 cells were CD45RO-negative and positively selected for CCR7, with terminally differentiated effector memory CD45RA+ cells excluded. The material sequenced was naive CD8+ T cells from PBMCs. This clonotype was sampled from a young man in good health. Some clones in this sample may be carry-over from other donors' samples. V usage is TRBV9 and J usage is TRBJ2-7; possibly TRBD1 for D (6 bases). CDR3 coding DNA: TGTGCCAGCAGCTCCCTGTGGGGGCCGAGCCAGCAGTACTTC. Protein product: CASSSLWGPSQQYF.